The 13 T cell receptor beta chains in this list originate from one sample, sequenced in a study of T cell changes during pregnancy in multiple sclerosis. Clones were read by immunoSEQ multiplex PCR, and TCRdb kept only the in-frame ones, dropping some. The sample contains about 44,000 clones, roughly nine tenths of which appear only once. Specimen: CD4+ T cells from peripheral blood mononuclear cells, collected after pregnancy. The receptors originated from a female donor with multiple sclerosis, enrolled in a pregnancy study.

The chain couples TRBV29-1 to TRBJ1-2; the match to TRBD1 covers 9 bases. Germline V lookup: CDR1 SQVTM, CDR2 ANQGSEA. CDR3 size: 13 residues. V dropped 3 bases and J dropped 7; count of bases not matched to a gene: 6. The CDR3 DNA sequence: TGCAGCGTTGAGTCACAGGGGGCCGCTGGCTACACCTTC. As protein: CSVESQGAAGYTF.

The chain has TRBV5-1 and TRBJ2-3; 8 nucleotides match TRBD2. Trimming took 7 bases from V and 6 from J; bases not matched to a gene: 7. The CDR3 is 13 amino acids. CDR1 and CDR2 (germline): SGHRS, YFSETQ. CDR3 in DNA: TGCGCCAGCGACGTAGCGGGGACTGATACGCAGTATTTT. It translates to CASDVAGTDTQYF.

The genes are TRBV9 and TRBJ1-2; D may be TRBD1 (6 bases). The V and J ends lost 4 bases and 2 bases respectively, with 15 bases between them. CDR1 SGDLS and CDR2 YYNGEE come from the germline V gene. The CDR3 is 15 amino acids. CDR3 amino acids: CASSLFSDSNYGYTF. CDR3 in DNA: TGTGCCAGCAGCCTATTTTCGGACAGCAACTATGGCTACACCTTC.

This clone was detected once. The chain joins TRBV30 to TRBJ2-7, with 7 bases matching TRBD1. This CDR3 region has 13 residues. Trimming removed 1 base from V and 3 bases from J; junction bases left unmatched: 3. Germline CDR1 and CDR2: GTSNPN and SVGIG (reference sequence). CDR3 amino acids: CAWSGDRGYEQYF. For the CDR3, the DNA is TGTGCCTGGAGTGGGGACAGAGGCTACGAGCAGTACTTC. Full variable domain (outside the CDR3, taken from reference TRBV30 and TRBJ2-7): SQTIHQWPATLVQPVGSPLSLECTVEGTSNPNLYWYRQAAGRGLQLLFYSVGIGQISSEVPQNLSASRPQDRQFILSSKKLLLSDSGFYLCAWSGDRGYEQYFGPGTRLTVT.

This clone appeared many times. The chain links TRBV30 to TRBJ1-4; a possible D gene is TRBD1 (5 bases). Trimming pared 4 bases from V and 7 bases from J, leaving 16 bases between. The CDR3 has 14 residues. Germline-derived CDR1 and CDR2 are GTSNPN and SVGIG (reference sequence). The DNA of the CDR3 is TGTGCCTGGACGCGGACAAGTGCCACTGAAAAACTGTTTTTT. Translated: CAWTRTSATEKLFF.

This rearrangement joins TRBV9 to TRBJ2-3; 10 bases match TRBD2. The CDR3 runs 18 residues. V shed 1 base, J shed 0 bases, and the junction held 8 bases outside the gene matches. CDR1 and CDR2 (germline): SGDLS, YYNGEE. The CDR3 bases are TGTGCCAGCAGCGTATCCCTCCCAGCGGGAGGGAGCACAGATACGCAGTATTTT. As protein: CASSVSLPAGGSTDTQYF.

The chain couples TRBV10-2 to TRBJ2-7, with 7 bases that match TRBD1. This CDR3 is built from 13 residues. The germline gives CDR1 WSHSY, CDR2 SAAADI. V lost 4 bases to trimming and J lost 7 bases; unmatched junction nucleotides: 7. DNA of the CDR3: TGCGCCAGCAGTGTTACACAGGGGAAAGAGCAGTACTTC. It specifies CASSVTQGKEQYF.

V is TRBV30 and J is TRBJ1-4; 10 bases align to TRBD1. The V and J ends lost 4 bases and 8 bases, in that order; junction bases with no gene match: 4. The CDR3 has 13 amino acids. Germline CDR1 reads GTSNPN; CDR2 reads SVGIG (reference sequence). The CDR3 bases are TGTGCCTGGACTTGGACAGGGGGAGAAAAACTGTTTTTT. This sequence encodes CAWTWTGGEKLFF.

The chain uses TRBV6-6 and TRBJ2-5, with a weak D call TRBD2 (5 bases). The CDR3 is 12 amino acids. Germline assignment: CDR1 MNHNY and CDR2 SVGAGI (reference sequence). Trimming removed 5 bases from V and 4 bases from J, with 8 bases in between. The CDR3 sequence: CASSGEGETQYF. CDR3 DNA sequence: TGTGCCAGCAGTGGAGAGGGAGAGACCCAGTACTTC.

The chain carries TRBV18 and TRBJ1-2; 9 bases map to TRBD1. This CDR3 has 14 amino acids. V dropped 4 bases and J dropped 6; count of bases not matched to a gene: 6. CDR1 is KGHSH and CDR2 is LQKENI in the germline V gene. This CDR3 reads CASSRGTGSDGYTF. DNA of the CDR3: TGTGCCAGCTCACGCGGGACAGGGTCGGATGGCTACACCTTC.

The V call is TRBV4-2, the J call TRBJ2-3; a possible D gene is TRBD2 (6 bases). CDR3 length: 16 amino acids. Germline values: CDR1 LGHNA, CDR2 YNFKEQ. Trimming pared 0 bases from V and 1 base from J, leaving 11 bases between. CDR3 nucleotide sequence: TGTGCCAGCAGCCAAGATTACTCTAGCGGCACAGATACGCAGTATTTT. This encodes CASSQDYSSGTDTQYF.

This rearrangement joins TRBV25-1 to TRBJ2-7; the match to TRBD1 covers 12 bases. This CDR3 has 14 residues. V was pared by 2 bases and J by 9 bases, with 5 bases of the junction left unmatched. Germline CDR1 MGHDK, CDR2 SYGVNS. CDR3: CASSEPGTGGWQYF. The CDR3 DNA sequence: TGTGCCAGCAGTGAACCCGGGACAGGGGGCTGGCAGTACTTC.

This clone was seen only once. The germline gene is not matched at one end of the junction; a read error may be the cause. The genes are TRBV6-1 and TRBJ2-7; D ambiguous. CDR3 size: 14 residues. Germline V gene lookup returns CDR1 MNHNS and CDR2 SASEGT. The CDR3 spells CASSDKRYSYGQYF. CDR3 nucleotide sequence: TGTGCCAGCAGTGATAAGCGCTACTCCTACGGGCAGTACTTC.